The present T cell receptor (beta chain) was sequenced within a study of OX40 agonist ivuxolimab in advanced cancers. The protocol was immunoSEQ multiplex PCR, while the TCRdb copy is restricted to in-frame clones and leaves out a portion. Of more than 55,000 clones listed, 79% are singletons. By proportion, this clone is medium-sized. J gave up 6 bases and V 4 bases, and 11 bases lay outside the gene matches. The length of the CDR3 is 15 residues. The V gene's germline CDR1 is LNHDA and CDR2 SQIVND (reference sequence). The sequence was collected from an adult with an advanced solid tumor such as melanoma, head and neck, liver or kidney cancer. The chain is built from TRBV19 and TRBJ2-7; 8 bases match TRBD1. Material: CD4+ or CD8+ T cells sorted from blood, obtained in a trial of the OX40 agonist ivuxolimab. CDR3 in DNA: TGTGCCAGTAGTACCTCAGGGGGCTCTACTCTCGAGCAGTACTTC. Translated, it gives CASSTSGGSTLEQYF.